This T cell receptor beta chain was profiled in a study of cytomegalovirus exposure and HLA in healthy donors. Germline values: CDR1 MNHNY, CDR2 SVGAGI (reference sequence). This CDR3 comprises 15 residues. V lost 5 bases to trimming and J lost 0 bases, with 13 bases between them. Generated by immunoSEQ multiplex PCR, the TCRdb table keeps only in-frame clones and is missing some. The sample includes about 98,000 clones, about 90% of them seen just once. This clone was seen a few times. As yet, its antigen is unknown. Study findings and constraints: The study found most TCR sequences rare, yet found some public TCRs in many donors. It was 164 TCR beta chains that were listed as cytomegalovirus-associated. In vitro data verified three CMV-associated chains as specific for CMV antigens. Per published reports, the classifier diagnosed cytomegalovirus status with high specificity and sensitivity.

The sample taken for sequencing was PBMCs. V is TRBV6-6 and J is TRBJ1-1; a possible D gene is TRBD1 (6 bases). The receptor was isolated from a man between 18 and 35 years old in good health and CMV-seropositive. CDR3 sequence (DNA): TGTGCCAGCAGTAACCCGGGACAAATGAACACTGAAGCTTTCTTT. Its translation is CASSNPGQMNTEAFF.